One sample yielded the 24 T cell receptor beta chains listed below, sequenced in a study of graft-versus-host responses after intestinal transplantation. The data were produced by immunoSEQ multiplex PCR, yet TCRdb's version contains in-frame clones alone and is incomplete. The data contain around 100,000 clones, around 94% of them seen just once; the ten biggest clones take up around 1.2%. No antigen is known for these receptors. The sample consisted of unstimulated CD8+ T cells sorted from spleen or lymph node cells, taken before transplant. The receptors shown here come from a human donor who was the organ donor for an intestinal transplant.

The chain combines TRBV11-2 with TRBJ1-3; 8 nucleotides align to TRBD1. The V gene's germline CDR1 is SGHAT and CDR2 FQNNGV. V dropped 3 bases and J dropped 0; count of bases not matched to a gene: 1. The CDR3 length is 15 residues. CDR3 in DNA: TGTGCCAGCAGCTTTGACAGGGGCTCTGGAAACACCATATATTTT. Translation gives CASSFDRGSGNTIYF. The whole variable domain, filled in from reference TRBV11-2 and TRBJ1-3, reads EAGVAQSPRYKIIEKRQSVAFWCNPISGHATLYWYQQILGQGPKLLIQFQNNGVVDDSQLPKDRFSAERLKGVDSTLKIQPAKLEDSAVYLCASSFDRGSGNTIYFGEGSWLTVV.

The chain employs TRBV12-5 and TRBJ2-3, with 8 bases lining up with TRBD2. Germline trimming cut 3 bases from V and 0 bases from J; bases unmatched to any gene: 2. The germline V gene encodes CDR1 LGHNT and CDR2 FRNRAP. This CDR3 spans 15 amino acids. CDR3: CASGLGLASTDTQYF. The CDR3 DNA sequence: TGTGCTAGTGGTTTAGGACTAGCCAGCACAGATACGCAGTATTTT.

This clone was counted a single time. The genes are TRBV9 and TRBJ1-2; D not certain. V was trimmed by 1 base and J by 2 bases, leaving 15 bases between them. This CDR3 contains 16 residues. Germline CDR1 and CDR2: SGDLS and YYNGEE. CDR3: CASSVRADTMNYGYTF. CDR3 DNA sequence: TGTGCCAGCAGCGTAAGAGCGGATACTATGAACTATGGCTACACCTTC.

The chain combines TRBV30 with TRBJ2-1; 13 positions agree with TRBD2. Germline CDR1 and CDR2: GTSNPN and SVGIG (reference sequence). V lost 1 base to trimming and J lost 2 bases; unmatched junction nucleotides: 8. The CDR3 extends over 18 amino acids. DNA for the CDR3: TGTGCCTGGAGTGGGACTAGCGGGAGAGGGAGCCCCTACAATGAGCAGTTCTTC. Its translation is CAWSGTSGRGSPYNEQFF.

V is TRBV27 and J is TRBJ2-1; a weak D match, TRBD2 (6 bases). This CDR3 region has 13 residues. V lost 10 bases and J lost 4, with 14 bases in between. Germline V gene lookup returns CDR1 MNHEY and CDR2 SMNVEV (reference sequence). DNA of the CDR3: TGTGCCACCTCACCGGGAGTTTACAATGAGCAGTTCTTC. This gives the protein CATSPGVYNEQFF.

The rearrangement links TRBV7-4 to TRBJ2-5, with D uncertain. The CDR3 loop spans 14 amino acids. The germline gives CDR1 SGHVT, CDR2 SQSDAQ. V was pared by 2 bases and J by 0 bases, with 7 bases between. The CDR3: CASSLNEDQETQYF. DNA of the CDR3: TGTGCCAGCAGCTTAAACGAGGACCAAGAGACCCAGTACTTC.

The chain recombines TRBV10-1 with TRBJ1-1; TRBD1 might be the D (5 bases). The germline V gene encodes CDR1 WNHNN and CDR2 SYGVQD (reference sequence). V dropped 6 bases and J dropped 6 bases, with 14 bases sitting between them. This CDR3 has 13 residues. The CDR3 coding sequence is TGCGCCAGCAGCCCTCTGATGGGGGCTGAAGCTTTCTTT. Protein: CASSPLMGAEAFF.

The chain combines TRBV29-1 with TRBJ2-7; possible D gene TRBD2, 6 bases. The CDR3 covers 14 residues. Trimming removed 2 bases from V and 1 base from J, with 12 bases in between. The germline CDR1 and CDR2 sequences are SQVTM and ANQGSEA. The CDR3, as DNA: TGCAGCGTTGAATTGAGGGCGGGGTCCTACGAGCAGTACTTC. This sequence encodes CSVELRAGSYEQYF.

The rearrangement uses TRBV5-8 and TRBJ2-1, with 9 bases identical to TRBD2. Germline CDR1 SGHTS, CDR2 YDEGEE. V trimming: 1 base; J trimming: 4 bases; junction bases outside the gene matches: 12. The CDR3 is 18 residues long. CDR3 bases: TGTGCCAGCAGCTTGTACGGCGGGAGGGTTTACGGATACAATGAGCAGTTCTTC. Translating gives CASSLYGGRVYGYNEQFF.

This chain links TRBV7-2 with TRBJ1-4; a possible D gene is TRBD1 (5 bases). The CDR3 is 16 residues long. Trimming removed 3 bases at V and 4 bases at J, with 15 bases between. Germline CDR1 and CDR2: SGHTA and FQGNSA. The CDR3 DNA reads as TGTGCCAGCAGCTTGAGCTCGAGGGGAGGTAATGAAAAACTGTTTTTT. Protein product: CASSLSSRGGNEKLFF.

The CDR3: CASSIGTSGRVPDTQYF. The CDR3 DNA follows: TGTGCCAGTAGTATCGGGACTAGCGGGAGGGTACCAGATACGCAGTATTTT. The chain recombines TRBV19 with TRBJ2-3, with TRBD2 matching over 16 bases. The CDR3 has 17 amino acids. V was clipped by 3 bases and J by 4 bases; unmatched bases: 4. Germline V lookup: CDR1 LNHDA, CDR2 SQIVND (reference sequence).

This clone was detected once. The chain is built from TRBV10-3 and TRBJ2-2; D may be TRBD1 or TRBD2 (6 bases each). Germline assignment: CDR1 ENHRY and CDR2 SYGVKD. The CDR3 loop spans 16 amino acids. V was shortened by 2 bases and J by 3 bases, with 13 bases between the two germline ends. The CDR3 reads CAISERERGDTGELFF. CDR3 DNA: TGTGCCATCAGTGAGAGGGAGAGGGGGGACACCGGGGAGCTGTTTTTT.

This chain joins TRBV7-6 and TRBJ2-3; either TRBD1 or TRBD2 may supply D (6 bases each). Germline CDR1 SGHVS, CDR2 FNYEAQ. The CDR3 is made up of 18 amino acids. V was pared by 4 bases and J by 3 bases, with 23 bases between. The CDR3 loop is CASSSRRGLPGETDTQYF. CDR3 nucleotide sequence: TGTGCCAGCAGCTCACGCAGGGGACTCCCGGGGGAAACAGATACGCAGTATTTT.

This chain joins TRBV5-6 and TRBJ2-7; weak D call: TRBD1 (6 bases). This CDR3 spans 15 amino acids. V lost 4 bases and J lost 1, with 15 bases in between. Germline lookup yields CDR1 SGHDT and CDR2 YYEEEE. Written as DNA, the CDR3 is TGTGCCAGCAGCCCAGGGGTTTCTCCGTCCTACGAGCAGTACTTC. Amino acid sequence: CASSPGVSPSYEQYF. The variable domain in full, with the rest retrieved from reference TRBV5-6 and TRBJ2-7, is DAGVTQSPTHLIKTRGQQVTLRCSPKSGHDTVSWYQQALGQGPQFIFQYYEEEERQRGNFPDRFSGHQFPNYSSELNVNALLLGDSALYLCASSPGVSPSYEQYFGPGTRLTVT.

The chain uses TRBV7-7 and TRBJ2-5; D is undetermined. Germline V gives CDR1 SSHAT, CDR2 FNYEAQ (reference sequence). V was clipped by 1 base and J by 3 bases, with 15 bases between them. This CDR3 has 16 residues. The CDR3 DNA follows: TGTGCCAGCAGCTTAGTCTTCGGCAGGAGCGAAGAGACCCAGTACTTC. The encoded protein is CASSLVFGRSEETQYF.

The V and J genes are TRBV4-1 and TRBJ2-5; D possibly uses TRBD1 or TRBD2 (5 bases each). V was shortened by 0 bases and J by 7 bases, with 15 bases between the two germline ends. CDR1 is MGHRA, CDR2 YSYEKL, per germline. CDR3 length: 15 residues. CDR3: CASSQESTARGTQYF. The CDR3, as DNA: TGCGCCAGCAGCCAAGAATCGACAGCCCGGGGGACCCAGTACTTC.

The CDR3 DNA reads as TGTGCGACTGCAGGGGACGAGCAGTACTTC. Its protein is CATAGDEQYF. The V gene is TRBV28, the J gene TRBJ2-7, with D possibly being TRBD1 (6 bases). The CDR3 spans 10 residues. Germline V gives CDR1 MDHEN, CDR2 SYDVKM.

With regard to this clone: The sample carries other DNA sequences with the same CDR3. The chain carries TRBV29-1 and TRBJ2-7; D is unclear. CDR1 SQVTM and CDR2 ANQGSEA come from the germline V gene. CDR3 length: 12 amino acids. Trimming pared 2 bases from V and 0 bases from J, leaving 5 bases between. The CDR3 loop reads CSVEQDSYEQYF. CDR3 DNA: TGCAGCGTTGAACAGGACTCCTACGAGCAGTACTTC.

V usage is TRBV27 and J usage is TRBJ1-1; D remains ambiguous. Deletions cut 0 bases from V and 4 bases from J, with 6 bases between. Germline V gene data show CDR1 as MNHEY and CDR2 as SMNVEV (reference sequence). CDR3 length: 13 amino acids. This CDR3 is CASSLSKGTEAFF. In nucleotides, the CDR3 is TGTGCCAGCAGTTTATCGAAGGGCACTGAAGCTTTCTTT.

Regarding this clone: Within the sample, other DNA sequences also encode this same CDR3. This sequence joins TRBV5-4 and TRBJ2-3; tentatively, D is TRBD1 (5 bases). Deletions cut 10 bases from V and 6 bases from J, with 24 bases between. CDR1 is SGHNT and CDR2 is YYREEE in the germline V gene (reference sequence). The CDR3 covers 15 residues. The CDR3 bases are TGTGCCGTAGGTGGGGCTGGGGATTACACGGATACGCAGTATTTT. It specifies CAVGGAGDYTDTQYF.

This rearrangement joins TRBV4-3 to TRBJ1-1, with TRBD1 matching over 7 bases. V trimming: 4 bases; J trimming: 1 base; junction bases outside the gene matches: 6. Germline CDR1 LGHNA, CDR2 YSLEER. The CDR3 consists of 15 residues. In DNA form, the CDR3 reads TGCGCCAGCAGCCCTTGGACAGGAACGAACACTGAAGCTTTCTTT. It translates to CASSPWTGTNTEAFF.

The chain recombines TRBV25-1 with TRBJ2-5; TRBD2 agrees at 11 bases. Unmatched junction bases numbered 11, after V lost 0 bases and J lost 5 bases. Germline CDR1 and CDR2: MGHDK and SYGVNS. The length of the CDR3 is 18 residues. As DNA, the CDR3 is TGTGCCAGCAGTGAATATATAACTAGCGGGAGATTCCGGGAGACCCAGTACTTC. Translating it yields CASSEYITSGRFRETQYF.

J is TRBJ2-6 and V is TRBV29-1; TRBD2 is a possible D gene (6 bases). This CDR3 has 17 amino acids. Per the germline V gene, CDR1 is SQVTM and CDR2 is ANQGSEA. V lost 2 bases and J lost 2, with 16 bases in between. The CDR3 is CSVEFAGYGPGANVLTF. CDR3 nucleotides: TGCAGCGTTGAATTCGCGGGGTATGGACCTGGGGCCAACGTCCTGACTTTC.

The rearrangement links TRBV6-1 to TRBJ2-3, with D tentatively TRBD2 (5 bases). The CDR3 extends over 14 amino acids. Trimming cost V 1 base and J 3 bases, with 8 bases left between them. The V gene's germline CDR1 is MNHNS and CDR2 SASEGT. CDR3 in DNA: TGTGCCAGCAGTGAAGTCGTAGCGACAGATACGCAGTATTTT. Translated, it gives CASSEVVATDTQYF.